This is a list of T cell receptor beta chains from one sample in a study of T cells after posttransplantation cyclophosphamide. Clones were read by immunoSEQ multiplex PCR, and TCRdb kept only the in-frame ones, dropping some. The data show roughly 49,000 clones, around 83% seen once. The material sequenced was PBMCs. The receptors here all came from a man younger than 45 with a blood cancer, CMV-positive, and with a related stem cell donor. Both conserved end residues are part of each CDR3. The order of the fields is V gene, J gene, clone size, D gene, CDR3 DNA, CDR3 protein. D genes are given only for firm matches. Some rows have no size entry. The others give once, few or many, or a class for an expanded clone.

V gene: TRBV27
J gene: TRBJ1-1
clone size: .
D gene: .
CDR3 DNA: TGTGCCAGCAGTTCTTACTCTGGTACGGCTGAAGCTTTCTTT
CDR3 protein: CASSSYSGTAEAFF

V gene: TRBV29-1
J gene: TRBJ1-5
clone size: .
D gene: .
CDR3 DNA: TGCAGCGTCGGTGAGGGTGGTGTAAGCAATCAGCCCCAGCATTTT
CDR3 protein: CSVGEGGVSNQPQHF

V gene: TRBV9
J gene: TRBJ2-7
clone size: .
D gene: TRBD1
CDR3 DNA: TGTGCCAGCAGCGGGGGGAGTGAGGGGACAGTCTTTGCCTTC
CDR3 protein: CASSGGSEGTVFAF

V gene: TRBV7-7
J gene: TRBJ2-5
clone size: .
D gene: TRBD2
CDR3 DNA: TGTGCCAGCAGTCGGAGCGGGAGCGGAGAGACCCAGTACTTC
CDR3 protein: CASSRSGSGETQYF

V gene: TRBV4-1
J gene: TRBJ2-3
clone size: few
D gene: .
CDR3 DNA: TGCGCCAGCAGCCAAAGGACTACACCTAGCACAGATACGCAGTATTTT
CDR3 protein: CASSQRTTPSTDTQYF

V gene: TRBV7-2
J gene: TRBJ2-7
clone size: .
D gene: TRBD1
CDR3 DNA: TGTGCCAGCAGCCGGGACAGGGGACCCTACGAGCAGTACTTC
CDR3 protein: CASSRDRGPYEQYF

V gene: TRBV9
J gene: TRBJ1-4
clone size: .
D gene: TRBD1
CDR3 DNA: TGTGCCAGCAGCGACGACAGGGCGGGGAATGAAAAACTGTTTTTT
CDR3 protein: CASSDDRAGNEKLFF

V gene: TRBV28
J gene: TRBJ2-1
clone size: .
D gene: .
CDR3 DNA: TGTGCCAGCAGTTTATCTAGGAGTGAGCAGTTCTTC
CDR3 protein: CASSLSRSEQFF

V gene: TRBV7-3
J gene: TRBJ2-7
clone size: .
D gene: TRBD1
CDR3 DNA: TGTGCCAGCAGCTTGGACAGGGGAAATTACGAGCAGTACTTC
CDR3 protein: CASSLDRGNYEQYF

V gene: TRBV18
J gene: TRBJ2-1
clone size: .
D gene: TRBD1
CDR3 DNA: TGTGCCAGCTCACCCCAGGGACAGGGGGGATACAATGAGCAGTTCTTC
CDR3 protein: CASSPQGQGGYNEQFF

V gene: TRBV6-6
J gene: TRBJ1-1
clone size: .
D gene: TRBD1
CDR3 DNA: TGTGCCACGAAACAGGGGGCTGGCACTGAAGCTTTCTTT
CDR3 protein: CATKQGAGTEAFF

V gene: TRBV27
J gene: TRBJ2-7
clone size: .
D gene: .
CDR3 DNA: TGTGCCAGCAGTTTAAGTCTAGTGAACGAGCAGTACTTC
CDR3 protein: CASSLSLVNEQYF

V gene: TRBV5-8
J gene: TRBJ2-7
clone size: .
D gene: TRBD1
CDR3 DNA: TGTGCCAGCAGCCGGGACAGGTCCTACGAGCAGTACTTC
CDR3 protein: CASSRDRSYEQYF

V gene: TRBV19
J gene: TRBJ2-7
clone size: .
D gene: TRBD2
CDR3 DNA: TGTGCCAGTAGACAAACCACCGTAGGACTAGCGGGAGGTCTCTCCTACGAGCAGTACTTC
CDR3 protein: CASRQTTVGLAGGLSYEQYF

V gene: TRBV6-5
J gene: TRBJ1-1
clone size: .
D gene: .
CDR3 DNA: TGTGCCAGCAGTACCAGGGAGAACACTGAAGCTTTCTTT
CDR3 protein: CASSTRENTEAFF

V gene: TRBV27
J gene: TRBJ1-2
clone size: .
D gene: TRBD1
CDR3 DNA: TGTGCCAGCAGACTCCTCGGCCTCGGGACAGGGTATGGCTACACCTTC
CDR3 protein: CASRLLGLGTGYGYTF

V gene: TRBV10-1
J gene: TRBJ2-7
clone size: .
D gene: .
CDR3 DNA: TGCGCCAGCAGCGGTAGCGGACCCTACGAGCAGTACTTC
CDR3 protein: CASSGSGPYEQYF

V gene: TRBV28
J gene: TRBJ1-2
clone size: .
D gene: .
CDR3 DNA: TGTGCCAGCAGTTACGGACAGTTCGGGACCAACTATGGCTACACCTTC
CDR3 protein: CASSYGQFGTNYGYTF

V gene: TRBV9
J gene: TRBJ2-1
clone size: .
D gene: .
CDR3 DNA: TGTGCCAGCAGCGTAGGGCTTGGAGGGGGGGCGTACAATGAGCAGTTCTTC
CDR3 protein: CASSVGLGGGAYNEQFF

V gene: TRBV28
J gene: TRBJ2-5
clone size: .
D gene: .
CDR3 DNA: TGTGCCAGCAGGAATGGCGTAAATACCCTTAGACTACTCCAAGAGACCCAGTACTTC
CDR3 protein: CASRNGVNTLRLLQETQYF

V gene: TRBV5-1
J gene: TRBJ2-7
clone size: .
D gene: .
CDR3 DNA: TGCGCCAGCAGCCTACGTCCGGTCAACTCCTACGAGCAGTACTTC
CDR3 protein: CASSLRPVNSYEQYF

V gene: TRBV4-3
J gene: TRBJ2-7
clone size: .
D gene: TRBD2
CDR3 DNA: TGCGCCAGCAGCCAAGATCTTCTTGCGGGAGGGGTGCAGTACTTC
CDR3 protein: CASSQDLLAGGVQYF

V gene: TRBV4-1
J gene: TRBJ1-5
clone size: .
D gene: TRBD1
CDR3 DNA: TGCGCCAGCAGCCAAGGGAGCTCGGACAGGGGGACTCAGCCCCAGCATTTT
CDR3 protein: CASSQGSSDRGTQPQHF

V gene: TRBV18
J gene: TRBJ2-1
clone size: .
D gene: TRBD1
CDR3 DNA: TGTGCCAGCTCCCCCGGACAGGGTGGCCATCGAAACAATGAGCAGTTCTTC
CDR3 protein: CASSPGQGGHRNNEQFF

V gene: TRBV7-3
J gene: TRBJ2-7
clone size: .
D gene: TRBD1
CDR3 DNA: TGTGCCAGCAGCTTAACAACCGGGACAGGGGCCTACGAGCAGTACTTC
CDR3 protein: CASSLTTGTGAYEQYF

V gene: TRBV5-1
J gene: TRBJ2-7
clone size: once
D gene: TRBD2
CDR3 DNA: TGCGCCAGCAGTCAAACCACGGGAGGAACCATCTACGAGCAGTACTTC
CDR3 protein: CASSQTTGGTIYEQYF

V gene: TRBV5-1
J gene: TRBJ2-7
clone size: .
D gene: TRBD2
CDR3 DNA: TGCGCCAGCAGCTTGAGCGGGAGTTCGTCCTACGAGCAGTACTTC
CDR3 protein: CASSLSGSSSYEQYF